This T cell receptor beta chain stems from a study of T cell responses to AZD1222 COVID-19 vaccine. The CDR3 runs 13 residues. The germline gives CDR1 DFQATT, CDR2 SNEGSKA (reference sequence). V lost 3 bases, J lost 7 bases, and 13 bases lay in between. Comments on this clone: Its matching antigen is unknown.

Libraries were prepared by immunoSEQ multiplex PCR; TCRdb keeps only in-frame clonotypes and omits some of them. The sample records 250,000 to 300,000 clones, 90% to 95% being singletons. Overall study findings and caveats: Among the donors, most were white British and more were female, and clonal diversity was possibly underestimated.

Source: peripheral blood, taken 28 days after the second AZD1222 dose. The chain recombines TRBV20-1 with TRBJ1-5, with D possibly matching TRBD1 (5 bases). This TCR came from an adult who received the AZD1222 COVID-19 vaccine. Here the CDR3 reads CSASDGGGQPQHF. For the CDR3, the DNA is TGCAGTGCTAGTGACGGGGGAGGGCAGCCCCAGCATTTT.